The present entry profiles one T cell receptor beta chain with its context. This clonotype was detected many times. The antigen it binds to is not known. Per-base qualities were not stored, and no clone one base away is much larger. These data belong to a study of human T cells and chemical hapten exposure (dated by TCRdb to the early 2020s). With respect to the entire study: For sensitization, 2% DPC in acetone was applied to a roughly 2 cm by roughly 2 cm area of upper inner arm skin. This study followed changes in the peripheral blood TCR repertoire in vivo during primary and secondary sensitization of alopecia patients to the hapten diphenylcyclopropenone (DPC). For TCR sequencing, blood came from 25 to 35 alopecia patients at anywhere from one to four time points (pre-sensitization, 2, 6 and 24 weeks). Patient blood was sampled pre-sensitization (week 0) and at 2, 6 and about 24 weeks after DPC sensitization. Patch tests used Finn chambers with 0.01% DPC on the upper back, scored after 6 days by International Contact Dermatitis Research Group standards. Libraries were combined into a pool for sequencing, and differences in TCR yield between samples came mainly from small differences in library volumes within the pool. Patients additionally received weekly therapeutic DPC doses to the scalp throughout the approximately 25-week study period. Alopecia areata with under or over 50% scalp involvement, alopecia totalis and alopecia universalis were represented in the patient cohort, which was mostly female.

CDR1 and CDR2, looked up from the germline V gene, are SGHVS and FQNEAQ. Deletion took 5 bases off V and 6 bases off J, with a span of 20 bases between the germline ends. From cysteine to phenylalanine, the CDR3 is 15 amino acids long. Of all the DNA, just the CDR3 is kept, 45 bases in frame from base 1. Taken with the paper, the label for time point translates to: pre-sensitization, week 0. The treatment or condition label here, explained by the study, means: therapeutic diphenylcyclopropenone sensitization with weekly scalp DPC. At every patch-test visit, the blood draw took place before the patch test was put on. Eligible patients were aged 18 to 70, diagnosed with alopecia, deemed suitable for DPC therapy, and excluded if pregnant. Total RNA was isolated from unfractionated whole blood collected in Tempus Blood RNA tubes. Library preparation employed RACE. Sequencing relied on a NextSeq 500. During library preparation, unique molecular identifiers were attached to individual cDNA molecules so that TCRs could be counted in a quantitative, reproducible way. From each blood RNA sample, both TCR alpha and TCR beta chains were sequenced. Under the source paper's analysis protocol: A median of roughly 100,000 TCRs per sample was observed, with a range of about 20,000 to 690,600. V, J and CDR3 annotation of the TCR reads was carried out using the Decombinator software suite. Every sample was subsampled to the same number of TCRs (28,000) for the PS versus PT1 abundance plots. Expanded TCRs were defined as absent before sensitization and observed at least eight times at the 2-week time point. Using fastp at Q25 and MiXCR, TCRdb reprocessed the public reads and kept productive beta chains. Rows are unified per CDR3 protein, each entry keeping the most common DNA and genes. The V and J calls come from TCRdb's annotation, not from the publication. The sample table contains tens of thousands of distinct CDR3 sequences; only one count was recorded for around 9.9% of them. Of the sample, approximately 5.5% falls within the top ten clones.

Results the study describes overall, beyond this receptor: Patch test score was positively correlated with the number of PT1 expanded TCRs, with significance at thresholds 8, 16 and 32 but not at 4. Significantly more large CDR3 similarity clusters were formed by expanded TCRs than by pre-sensitization or healthy control sets, consistent with antigen-driven responses. After repeated subsampling, the strength of the expansion versus patch-test correlation and the threshold at which it became significant changed. The number of TCRs above 1 in 1000 frequency did not change with DPC sensitization; there was no evidence of global repertoire structure alterations. Because all patients had alopecia, a presumed autoimmune disease, the immune response of the patients might differ from that of healthy individuals.

This sequence originates from a woman aged 45-59 years with alopecia areata. Some clones in this sample may be carry-over from other donors' samples. This specimen was whole blood, taken in connection with sensitization to the hapten diphenylcyclopropenone (DPC). Recombination connected TRBV7-8 to TRBJ2-7; the D gene is tentatively TRBD1 or TRBD2, each matching 5 bases. This receptor carries the CDR3 CASSPPGAGTGEQYF. The nucleotide sequence is TGTGCCAGCAGCCCCCCCGGGGCGGGCACTGGCGAGCAGTACTTC.